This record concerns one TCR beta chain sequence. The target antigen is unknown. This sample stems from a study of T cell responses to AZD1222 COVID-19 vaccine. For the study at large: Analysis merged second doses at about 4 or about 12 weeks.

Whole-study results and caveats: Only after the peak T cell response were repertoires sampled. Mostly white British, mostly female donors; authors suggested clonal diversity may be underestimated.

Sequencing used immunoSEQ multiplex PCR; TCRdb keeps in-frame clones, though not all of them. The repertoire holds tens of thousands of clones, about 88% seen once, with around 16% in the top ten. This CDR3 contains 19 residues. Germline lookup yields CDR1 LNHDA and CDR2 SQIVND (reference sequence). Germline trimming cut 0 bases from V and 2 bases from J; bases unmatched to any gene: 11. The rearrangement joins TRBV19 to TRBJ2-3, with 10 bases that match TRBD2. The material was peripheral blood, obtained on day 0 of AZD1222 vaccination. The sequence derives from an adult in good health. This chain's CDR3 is CASSIDSRSGGDYTDTQYF. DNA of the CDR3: TGTGCCAGTAGTATAGATAGCCGGAGCGGGGGGGACTACACAGATACGCAGTATTTT.